The clone carrying this TCR beta chain was seen at least ten times. With 2 bases clipped from V and 8 bases from J, the junction kept 3 bases outside the gene matches. The CDR3 spans 16 residues. These data come from a study of blood T cells in healthy people across ages. It was with a sample-barcoded 5' primer and a J-beta primer mix that a second PCR of about 6 to 11 cycles was run. Through a template-switch adaptor with 12 random nucleotides, each cDNA molecule received a tag. Every sample gave at least 2.5 million paired-end reads containing CDR3. TCRdb analysed the 5' RACE reads with MiXCR anew, one entry per CDR3 protein. This sample has 550,000 to 750,000 distinct CDR3 sequences, with roughly 21% found just once.

The sequenced sample was blood. This clonotype originated in a man in his 70s in good health. V gene TRBV12-3 or TRBV12-4 combines with J gene TRBJ2-1; 16 bases map to TRBD2. The DNA for the CDR3 is TGTGCCAGCAGTTTATGGGGACTAGCGGGAGGGGATGAGCAGTTCTTC. This codes for CASSLWGLAGGDEQFF.